Following are 11 T cell receptor beta chains from one sample sequenced in a study of shared clonotypes between healthy human individuals. The repertoire was sequenced with immunoSEQ multiplex PCR; TCRdb's copy has only in-frame clones and lacks some. The data hold about 2.1 million clones, with about 93% observed a single time. Selected positively for CCR7 and CD45RO-negative, naive CD8 cells excluded terminally differentiated effector memory CD45RA+ cells. The specimen sequenced was naive CD8+ T cells from PBMCs. The receptor source for this set is a man between 18 and 35 years old in good health. Some clones in this sample may be carry-over from other donors' samples.

The chain carries TRBV9 and TRBJ2-7; 7 bases align to TRBD1. This CDR3 spans 13 amino acids. In germline, CDR1 is SGDLS, CDR2 YYNGEE. Trimming cost V 6 bases and J 6 bases; bases outside gene matches: 9. Written as DNA, the CDR3 is TGTGCCAGCACCGGACAGGAAGGAAGCGAGCAGTACTTC. Translated: CASTGQEGSEQYF. Drawing the rest from reference TRBV9 and TRBJ2-7, the complete variable domain is DSGVTQTPKHLITATGQRVTLRCSPRSGDLSVYWYQQSLDQGLQFLIQYYNGEERAKGNILERFSAQQFPDLHSELNLSSLELGDSALYFCASTGQEGSEQYFGPGTRLTVT.

Comments on this clone: This sample includes further DNA sequences coding for the same CDR3. The V call is TRBV30, the J call TRBJ2-7, with a possible D match to TRBD2 (5 bases). Germline V gene sequence: CDR1 GTSNPN, CDR2 SVGIG (reference sequence). The V end lost 5 bases, the J end lost 1 base, and 9 bases lay between the germline ends. The length of the CDR3 is 12 residues. The CDR3 sequence: CAWSPGSYEQYF. Here the CDR3 DNA reads TGTGCCTGGTCCCCGGGGTCCTACGAGCAGTACTTC.

The chain combines TRBV6-4 with TRBJ1-1; D gene uncertain. The CDR3 contains 13 residues. Trimming removed 6 bases at V and 10 bases at J, with 18 bases between. Looked up from germline, CDR1 is MRHNA and CDR2 is SNTAGT. CDR3 bases: TGTGCCAGCAGGGGAGGGCCTTGGTTCTTAGCTTTCTTT. Translating gives CASRGGPWFLAFF.

This rearrangement joins TRBV28 to TRBJ2-7, with TRBD2 identical over 11 bases. In germline, CDR1 is MDHEN, CDR2 SYDVKM. V dropped 6 bases and J dropped 0; count of bases not matched to a gene: 10. CDR3 size: 17 residues. The CDR3 nucleotides read TGTGCCAGCAGCCCCCAAAGACTAGCGGGAAGCTCCTACGAGCAGTACTTC. Its translation: CASSPQRLAGSSYEQYF.

V and J are TRBV5-1 and TRBJ1-2; 7 nucleotides align to TRBD1. Germline V lookup: CDR1 SGHRS, CDR2 YFSETQ. J was trimmed by 8 bases and V by 3 bases; bases with no gene match: 13. The CDR3 runs to 15 residues. The CDR3 DNA is TGCGCCAGCAGCTGGGGGAACACAGGGGCCCTGGGCTACACCTTC. Protein sequence: CASSWGNTGALGYTF.

This clone was detected only once. The rearrangement uses TRBV28 and TRBJ1-1; D unresolved. The germline V and J ends were trimmed by 7 bases and 3 bases, with 21 bases remaining between them. This CDR3 region has 16 residues. Germline assignment: CDR1 MDHEN and CDR2 SYDVKM. The CDR3 sequence: CASTQERGDRHTEAFF. CDR3 in DNA: TGTGCCAGCACCCAAGAGCGTGGGGATCGCCACACTGAAGCTTTCTTT.

V is TRBV11-2 and J is TRBJ1-2, with D perhaps matching TRBD1 (6 bases). V dropped 0 bases and J dropped 4 bases, with 15 bases sitting between them. Germline V gene sequence: CDR1 SGHAT, CDR2 FQNNGV. The CDR3 spans 16 residues. CDR3 region: CASSLEGGRQIYGYTF. The CDR3 nucleotides are TGTGCCAGCAGCTTAGAAGGGGGTCGACAGATCTATGGCTACACCTTC.

The rearrangement links TRBV29-1 to TRBJ1-1; the match to TRBD1 covers 8 bases. Unmatched junction bases numbered 9, after V lost 7 bases and J lost 5 bases. The germline gives CDR1 SQVTM, CDR2 ANQGSEA. This CDR3 spans 13 amino acids. The CDR3 nucleotides are TGCAGCGCTCGGTCAGGGGGCGGAACTGAAGCTTTCTTT. Its protein is CSARSGGGTEAFF.

V gene TRBV9 combines with J gene TRBJ2-7, with D perhaps TRBD2 (5 bases). V dropped 0 bases and J dropped 3 bases, with 10 bases sitting between them. The germline gives CDR1 SGDLS, CDR2 YYNGEE. The CDR3 has 14 amino acids. CDR3 sequence: CASSVGVGDYEQYF. The DNA of the CDR3 is TGTGCCAGCAGCGTAGGGGTGGGAGACTACGAGCAGTACTTC.

The chain has TRBV28 and TRBJ2-7, with 7 bases aligning to TRBD2. The CDR3 loop spans 12 amino acids. Looked up from germline, CDR1 is MDHEN and CDR2 is SYDVKM. V was clipped by 10 bases and J by 2 bases; unmatched bases: 5. The CDR3 is CATGEGPYEQYF. CDR3 DNA: TGTGCCACTGGGGAGGGGCCCTACGAGCAGTACTTC.

V gene TRBV11-2 combines with J gene TRBJ1-2; D not certain. The CDR3 is 13 amino acids. The ends were cut back, 3 bases at V and 6 bases at J, with 11 bases in the middle. Germline V CDR1 and CDR2: SGHAT, FQNNGV. CDR3 sequence (DNA): TGTGCCAGCAGCTTGAAGCCGGACCATGGCTACACCTTC. This encodes CASSLKPDHGYTF.